These T cell receptor beta chains were read from a single sample in a study of CD8 T cells in Susac syndrome. TCRdb re-called the immunoSEQ multiplex PCR reads through MiXCR, storing one row per CDR3 protein. Among under 200,000 distinct CDR3 sequences listed, roughly nine tenths were seen once. Material for sequencing was CD4+ T cells from PBMCs. The receptors here all came from a human donor with Susac syndrome. Both conserved end residues are part of each CDR3. A D gene is named only where the DNA matches it firmly. Not all rows give a size; the values are once, few, many and, for expanded clones, a class.

TRBJ1-2,TRBD1,-,TRBV5-8,TGTGCCAGCAGCTTGCGGACAGGGGGAGTTGGTGGCTACACCTTC,CASSLRTGGVGGYTF
TRBJ2-5,-,-,TRBV28,TGTGCCAGCAATCGCCAAGAGACCCAGTACTTC,CASNRQETQYF
TRBJ2-5,TRBD2,-,TRBV9,TGTGCCAGCAGCGTGGGACTAGCGGGGGGCAGGACCCAGTACTTC,CASSVGLAGGRTQYF
TRBJ2-2,TRBD1,-,TRBV9,TGTGCCAGCAGCGTGACAGGGGGCTGGGACGGGGAGCTGTTTTTT,CASSVTGGWDGELFF
TRBJ2-1,-,-,TRBV1,TGCACCAGCAGCCCGAGACGAACTAGGGGCGATTACAATGAGCAGTTCTTC,CTSSPRRTRGDYNEQFF
TRBJ1-6,TRBD1,-,TRBV29-1,TGCAGCGTTGATGGGGACAGGGGAGAAGTTCGTAATTCACCCCTCCACTTT,CSVDGDRGEVRNSPLHF
TRBJ1-1,-,-,TRBV19,TGTGCCAGTAGTACCCTTCTCCTCCCGGGGAACACTGAAGCTTTCTTT,CASSTLLLPGNTEAFF
TRBJ1-2,TRBD1,-,TRBV5-1,TGCGCCAGCAGCTCCCAGGGACAGGGGGCGTCTGGCTACACCTTC,CASSSQGQGASGYTF
TRBJ1-2,-,-,TRBV4-1,TGCGCCAGCAGCCAAGATTCTCGGGACATGATCTATGGCTACACCTTC,CASSQDSRDMIYGYTF
TRBJ2-5,TRBD2,-,TRBV6-5,TGTGCCAGCAGTTACTCGTTAGGCGGGGGGATTCGAGAGACCCAGTACTTC,CASSYSLGGGIRETQYF
TRBJ1-2,TRBD1,-,TRBV28,TGTGCCAGCAGTTCGGGGACAGGGGATAGGTATGGCTACACCTTC,CASSSGTGDRYGYTF
TRBJ2-7,-,-,TRBV6-5,TGTGCCAGCAGCCGCGAGGGGGGCGAGCAGTACTTC,CASSREGGEQYF
TRBJ1-4,TRBD1,-,TRBV18,TGTGCCAGCTCACAAAACGAAAACAGGGGCGGCGGTGAAAAACTGTTTTTT,CASSQNENRGGGEKLFF
TRBJ1-2,TRBD1,-,TRBV2,TGTGCCAGCCGTTTAAGGACAGGGAATGGCTACACCTTC,CASRLRTGNGYTF
TRBJ2-5,-,-,TRBV20-1,TGCAGTGCCCAGGACTGGAACCAAGAGACCCAGTACTTC,CSAQDWNQETQYF
TRBJ2-7,TRBD2,-,TRBV12-3/TRBV12-4,TGTGCCAGCACCCCCCGGGAGGAGGGCGACGAGCAGTACTTC,CASTPREEGDEQYF
TRBJ2-7,TRBD1,-,TRBV19,TGTGCCAGTAGTATGGGACAGGCGACCTACGAGCAGTACTTC,CASSMGQATYEQYF
TRBJ2-7,-,-,TRBV28,TGTGCCAGCAGTTTATGGTTCCAGGTTCCCCCCTACGAGCAGTACTTC,CASSLWFQVPPYEQYF
TRBJ1-1,-,-,TRBV9,TGTGCCAGCAGCGTCGCATCAGCCTACACTGAAGCTTTCTTT,CASSVASAYTEAFF
TRBJ1-3,-,-,TRBV12-3/TRBV12-4,TGTGCCAGCAGTCCGCAGAACTCTGGAAACACCATATATTTT,CASSPQNSGNTIYF
TRBJ1-2,-,-,TRBV6-6,TGTGCCAGCACCCAGGGTTCCTATGGCTACACCTTC,CASTQGSYGYTF
TRBJ2-7,-,once,TRBV6-5,TGTGCCAGCAGTGATTTGACAGCAGGCGAGCAGTACTTC,CASSDLTAGEQYF
TRBJ2-6,TRBD2,-,TRBV20-1,TGCAGTGCTAGACTAGCGGGGGGCTCTGGGGCCAACGTCCTGACTTTC,CSARLAGGSGANVLTF
TRBJ2-7,-,-,TRBV5-1,TGCGCCAGCAGCTCTCATCCGGGACAAGGTGCCTACGAGCAGTACTTC,CASSSHPGQGAYEQYF
TRBJ2-7,TRBD2,once,TRBV28,TGTGCCAGCCTTCCGACTAGCGGGAGGCACGAGCAGTACTTC,CASLPTSGRHEQYF
TRBJ1-4,-,-,TRBV7-9,TGTGCCAGCAGCTTATCGGGTAATGAAAAACTGTTTTTT,CASSLSGNEKLFF
TRBJ1-2,-,-,TRBV19,TGTGCCAACGGGATCCCAGCTAGAAACTATGGCTACACCTTC,CANGIPARNYGYTF
TRBJ1-2,TRBD1,-,TRBV7-8,TGTGCCAGCAGCGACAGGGAGACGCCTAACTATGGCTACACCTTC,CASSDRETPNYGYTF
TRBJ1-5,-,-,TRBV28,TGTGCCAGCAGTTTTGGCGGCAGGCGGGATCAGCCCCAGCATTTT,CASSFGGRRDQPQHF
TRBJ2-2,TRBD1,-,TRBV10-3,TGTGCCATCAGTGAGGGACAGGCGTACGGGGAGCTGTTTTTT,CAISEGQAYGELFF
TRBJ1-5,TRBD1,-,TRBV19,TGTGCCAGTAGTACCACCGGGACAGGGACCTGGGAGCCCCAGCATTTT,CASSTTGTGTWEPQHF
TRBJ2-1,TRBD2,-,TRBV29-1,TGCAGCGTCGACGGGACTAGCGGGAGGGCCTTCAATGAGCAGTTCTTC,CSVDGTSGRAFNEQFF
TRBJ1-1,-,once,TRBV3-1,TGTGCCAGCAGCCATTCTGCGGTAAACACTGAAGCTTTCTTT,CASSHSAVNTEAFF
TRBJ2-5,-,-,TRBV29-1,TGCAGCGTATACAGGGTATCAGAGACCCAGTACTTC,CSVYRVSETQYF
TRBJ2-7,-,-,TRBV19,TGTGCCAGTAGTGCCCTCGGGGGAGCGACCTACGAGCAGTACTTC,CASSALGGATYEQYF
TRBJ1-1,-,-,TRBV5-1,TGCGCCAGCAGCACGGACAGTACCACTGAAGCTTTCTTT,CASSTDSTTEAFF
TRBJ1-1,-,few,TRBV5-4,TGTGCCAGCAGTCTTGGGAGGACTGAAGCTTTCTTT,CASSLGRTEAFF
TRBJ2-2,TRBD1,-,TRBV12-3/TRBV12-4,TGTGCCAGCAGACCAGGGACAGGGGGTCTCACCGGGGAGCTGTTTTTT,CASRPGTGGLTGELFF
TRBJ1-1,-,-,TRBV19,TGTGCCAGTAGCCAAAGTTACGGGCGAGGAGCTTTCTTT,CASSQSYGRGAFF
TRBJ1-2,-,-,TRBV7-2,TGTGCCAGCAGCTTAGGTCAGGGGTCCTTCTATGGCTACACCTTC,CASSLGQGSFYGYTF
TRBJ2-7,-,once,TRBV9,TGTGCCAGCAGCGTAGATCAGGGGCCCTACGAGCAGTACTTC,CASSVDQGPYEQYF
TRBJ2-7,TRBD1,-,TRBV5-4,TGTGCCAGCAGCCTACGACAGGGTAACTACGAGCAGTACTTC,CASSLRQGNYEQYF
TRBJ1-1,TRBD1,-,TRBV28,TGTGCCAGCAGTCCTCCGGGACAGGGATCCACTGAAGCTTTCTTT,CASSPPGQGSTEAFF
TRBJ2-5,TRBD2,-,TRBV29-1,TGCAGCGTAAGGCGGGGGGTACAAGAGACCCAGTACTTC,CSVRRGVQETQYF
TRBJ2-2,TRBD1,-,TRBV29-1,TGCAGCGTTCGGACAGGGGGCGACACCGGGGAGCTGTTTTTT,CSVRTGGDTGELFF
TRBJ2-7,-,-,TRBV15,TGTGCCACCAGCAGACGGCGGGGATCCTACGAGCAGTACTTC,CATSRRRGSYEQYF
TRBJ2-3,-,-,TRBV20-1,TGCAGTGCTAGGCTTGCGTTTAGCACAGATACGCAGTATTTT,CSARLAFSTDTQYF
TRBJ2-1,-,once,TRBV19,TGTGCCAGTAGTATAGAAGGGGGCAATGAGCAGTTCTTC,CASSIEGGNEQFF
TRBJ2-5,-,-,TRBV4-2,TGTGCCAGCAGCCAGGATCGCCTCGTCAGTATAGGCGAGACCCAGTACTTC,CASSQDRLVSIGETQYF
TRBJ2-7,-,-,TRBV12-3/TRBV12-4,TGTGCCAGCAGTCAAAGCTACCAAAAATACTACGAGCAGTACTTC,CASSQSYQKYYEQYF
TRBJ2-5,-,-,TRBV25-1,TGTGCCAGCAGCGGGTCGGGCGGGGAGACCCAGTACTTC,CASSGSGGETQYF